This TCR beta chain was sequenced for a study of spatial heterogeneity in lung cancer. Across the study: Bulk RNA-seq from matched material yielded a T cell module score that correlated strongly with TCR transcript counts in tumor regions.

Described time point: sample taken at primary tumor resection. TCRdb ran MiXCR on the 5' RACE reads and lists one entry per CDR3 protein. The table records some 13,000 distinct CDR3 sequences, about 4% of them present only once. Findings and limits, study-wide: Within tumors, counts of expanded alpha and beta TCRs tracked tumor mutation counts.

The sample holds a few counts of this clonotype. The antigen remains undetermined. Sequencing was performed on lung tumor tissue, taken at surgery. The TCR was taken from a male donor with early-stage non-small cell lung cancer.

The CDR3 loop is CATSGVVTDTQYF. Here the CDR3 DNA reads TGTGCCACCAGTGGCGTGGTCACAGATACGCAGTATTTT. The rearrangement uses TRBV24-1 and TRBJ2-3; D is uncertain. CDR3 length equals 13 residues. V shed 5 bases and J shed 2 bases, with 7 bases lying between them. From germline, CDR1 is KGHDR and CDR2 SFDVKD.